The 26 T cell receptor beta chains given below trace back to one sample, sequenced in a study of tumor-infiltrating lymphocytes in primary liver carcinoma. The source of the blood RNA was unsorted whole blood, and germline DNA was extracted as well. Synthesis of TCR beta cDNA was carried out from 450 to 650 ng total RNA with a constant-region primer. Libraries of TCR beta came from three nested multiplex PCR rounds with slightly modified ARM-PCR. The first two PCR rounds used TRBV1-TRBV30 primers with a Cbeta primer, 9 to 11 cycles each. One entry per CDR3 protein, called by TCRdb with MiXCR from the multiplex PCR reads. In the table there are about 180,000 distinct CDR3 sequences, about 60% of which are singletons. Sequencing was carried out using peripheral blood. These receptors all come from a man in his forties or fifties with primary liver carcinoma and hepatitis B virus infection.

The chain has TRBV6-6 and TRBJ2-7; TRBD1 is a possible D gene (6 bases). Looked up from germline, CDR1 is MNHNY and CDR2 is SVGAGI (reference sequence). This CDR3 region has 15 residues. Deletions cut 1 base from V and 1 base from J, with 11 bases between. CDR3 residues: CASSYLGHQSYEQYF. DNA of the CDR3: TGTGCCAGCAGTTACTTGGGACATCAGTCCTACGAGCAGTACTTC.

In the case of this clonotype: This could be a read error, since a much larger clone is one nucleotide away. CDR3 in DNA: TGCAGCGTCGAGGTGACTGTCACAGATACGCAGTATTTT. Translation gives CSVEVTVTDTQYF. The chain links TRBV29-1 to TRBJ2-3; D call uncertain. The germline gives CDR1 SQVTM, CDR2 ANQGSEA. CDR3 length equals 13 residues. The germline V and J ends were trimmed by 6 bases and 2 bases, with 12 bases remaining between them.

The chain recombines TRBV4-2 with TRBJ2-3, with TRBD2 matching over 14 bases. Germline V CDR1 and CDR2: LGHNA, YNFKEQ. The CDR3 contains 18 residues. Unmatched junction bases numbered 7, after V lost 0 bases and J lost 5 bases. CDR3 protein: CASSQDPGLAGAGDTQYF. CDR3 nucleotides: TGTGCCAGCAGCCAAGACCCGGGACTAGCGGGAGCGGGAGATACGCAGTATTTT.

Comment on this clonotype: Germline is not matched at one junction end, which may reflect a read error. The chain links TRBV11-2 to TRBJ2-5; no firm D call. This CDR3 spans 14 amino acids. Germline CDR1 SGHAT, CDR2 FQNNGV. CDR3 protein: CANSLGLSMETQYF. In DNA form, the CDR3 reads TGTGCCAACAGCTTAGGTCTCAGTATGGAGACCCAATACTTC.

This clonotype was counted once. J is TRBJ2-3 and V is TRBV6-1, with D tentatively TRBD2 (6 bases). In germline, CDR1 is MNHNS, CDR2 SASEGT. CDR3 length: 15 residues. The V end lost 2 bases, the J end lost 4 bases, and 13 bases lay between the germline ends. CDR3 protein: CASSEFGRDSDTQYF. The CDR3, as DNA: TGTGCCAGCAGTGAATTCGGCAGGGACTCAGATACGCAGTATTTT.

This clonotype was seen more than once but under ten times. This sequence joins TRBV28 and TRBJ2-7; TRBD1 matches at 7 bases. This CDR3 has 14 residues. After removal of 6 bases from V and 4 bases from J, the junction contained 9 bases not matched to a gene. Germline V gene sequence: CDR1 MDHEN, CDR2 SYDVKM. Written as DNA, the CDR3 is TGTGCCAGCAGACTAAGCGTGACAGGGTACGAGCAGTACTTC. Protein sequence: CASRLSVTGYEQYF.

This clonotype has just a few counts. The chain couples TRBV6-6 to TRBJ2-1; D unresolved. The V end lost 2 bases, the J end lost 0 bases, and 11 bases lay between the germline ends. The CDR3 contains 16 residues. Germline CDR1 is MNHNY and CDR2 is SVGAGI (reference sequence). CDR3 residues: CASSYLGEASYNEQFF. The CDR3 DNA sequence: TGTGCCAGCAGTTACCTTGGCGAGGCCTCCTACAATGAGCAGTTCTTC.

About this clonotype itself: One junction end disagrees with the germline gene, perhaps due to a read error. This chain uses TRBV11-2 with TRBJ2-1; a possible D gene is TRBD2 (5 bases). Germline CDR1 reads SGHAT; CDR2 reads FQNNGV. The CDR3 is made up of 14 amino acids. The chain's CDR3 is CASSRESSYNEQFF. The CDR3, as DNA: TGTGCCAGCAGCCGGGAAAGCTCCTACAATGAACAGTTCTTC. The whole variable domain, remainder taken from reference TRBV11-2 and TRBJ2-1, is EAGVAQSPRYKIIEKRQSVAFWCNPISGHATLYWYQQILGQGPKLLIQFQNNGVVDDSQLPKDRFSAERLKGVDSTLKIQPAKLEDSAVYLCASSRESSYNEQFFGPGTRLTVL.

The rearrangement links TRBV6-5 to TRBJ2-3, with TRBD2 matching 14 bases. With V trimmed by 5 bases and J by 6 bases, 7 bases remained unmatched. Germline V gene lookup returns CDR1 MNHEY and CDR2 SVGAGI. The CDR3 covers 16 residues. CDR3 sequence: CASSTRTSGRKDTQYF. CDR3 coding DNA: TGTGCCAGCAGTACGAGGACTAGCGGGAGGAAGGATACGCAGTATTTT.

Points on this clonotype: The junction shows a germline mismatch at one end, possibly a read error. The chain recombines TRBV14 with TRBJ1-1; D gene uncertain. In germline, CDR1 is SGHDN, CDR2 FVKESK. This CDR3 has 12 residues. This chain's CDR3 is CASSQDQAEAFF. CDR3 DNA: TGTGCAAGCAGCCAAGACCAGGCTGAAGCTTTCTTT.

The CDR3 spells CASRSPGRYSYEQYF. CDR3 nucleotide sequence: TGTGCCAGCAGGAGCCCGGGACGGTACTCCTACGAGCAGTACTTC. The chain carries TRBV6-5 and TRBJ2-7, with D perhaps TRBD1 or TRBD2 (5 bases each). In germline, CDR1 is MNHEY, CDR2 SVGAGI. The CDR3 runs 15 residues. Trimming stripped 6 bases from V and 0 bases from J, with 15 bases between.

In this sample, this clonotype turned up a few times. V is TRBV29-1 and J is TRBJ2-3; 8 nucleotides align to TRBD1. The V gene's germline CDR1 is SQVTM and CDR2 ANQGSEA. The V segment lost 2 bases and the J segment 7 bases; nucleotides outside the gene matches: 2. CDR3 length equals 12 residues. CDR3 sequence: CSVEQGANTQYF. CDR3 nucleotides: TGCAGCGTTGAACAGGGGGCAAATACGCAGTATTTT.

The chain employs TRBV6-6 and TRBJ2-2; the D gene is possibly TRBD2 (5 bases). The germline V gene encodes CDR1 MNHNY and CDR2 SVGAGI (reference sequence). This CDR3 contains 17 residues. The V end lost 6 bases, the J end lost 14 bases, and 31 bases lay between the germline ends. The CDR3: CASRSPPGFENTGKLFF. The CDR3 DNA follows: TGTGCCAGCAGGTCTCCCCCGGGATTTGAGAACACCGGGAAACTGTTTTTT.

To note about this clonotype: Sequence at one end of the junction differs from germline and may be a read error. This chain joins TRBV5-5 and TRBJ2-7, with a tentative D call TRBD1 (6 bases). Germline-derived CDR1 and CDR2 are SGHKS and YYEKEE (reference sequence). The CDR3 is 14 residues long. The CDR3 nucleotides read TGTGCCAGCAGTCTAACAGGGAAAACCTACGAGCAGCACTTC. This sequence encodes CASSLTGKTYEQHF.

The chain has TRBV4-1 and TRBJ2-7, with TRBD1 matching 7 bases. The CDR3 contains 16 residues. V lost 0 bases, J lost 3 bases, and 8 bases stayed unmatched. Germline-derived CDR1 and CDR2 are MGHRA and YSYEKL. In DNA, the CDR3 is TGCGCCAGCAGCCAAGAGCGACAGGGTTCGGGCTACGAGCAGTACTTC. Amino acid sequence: CASSQERQGSGYEQYF.

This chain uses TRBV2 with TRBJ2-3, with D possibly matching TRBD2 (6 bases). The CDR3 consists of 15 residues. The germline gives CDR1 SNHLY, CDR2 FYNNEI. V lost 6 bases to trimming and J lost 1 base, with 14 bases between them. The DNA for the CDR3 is TGTGCCAGCAGCGCCGCTTGGGGGGGCACAGATACGCAGTATTTT. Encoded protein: CASSAAWGGTDTQYF. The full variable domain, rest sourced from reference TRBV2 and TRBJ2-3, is EPEVTQTPSHQVTQMGQEVILRCVPISNHLYFYWYRQILGQKVEFLVSFYNNEISEKSEIFDDQFSVERPDGSNFTLKIRSTKLEDSAMYFCASSAAWGGTDTQYFGPGTRLTVL.

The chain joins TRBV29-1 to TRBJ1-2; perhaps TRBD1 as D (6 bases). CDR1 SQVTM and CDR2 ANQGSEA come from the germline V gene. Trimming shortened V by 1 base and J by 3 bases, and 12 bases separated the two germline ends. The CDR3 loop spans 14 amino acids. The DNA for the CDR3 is TGCAGCGTTGAAGGACCCAGGGGATACTATGGCTACACCTTC. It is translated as CSVEGPRGYYGYTF.

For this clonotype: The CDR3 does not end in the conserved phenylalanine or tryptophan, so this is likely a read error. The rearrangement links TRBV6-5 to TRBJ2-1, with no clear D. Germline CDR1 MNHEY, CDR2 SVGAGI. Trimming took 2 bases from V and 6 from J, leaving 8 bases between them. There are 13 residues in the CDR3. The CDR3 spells CASSYTGINEQFL. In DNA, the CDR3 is TGTGCCAGCAGTTACACTGGCATCAATGAGCAGTTCTTA.

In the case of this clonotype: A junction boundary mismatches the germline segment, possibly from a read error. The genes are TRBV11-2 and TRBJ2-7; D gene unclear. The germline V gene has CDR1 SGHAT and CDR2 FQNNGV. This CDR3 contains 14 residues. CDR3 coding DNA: TGCACCAGCAGCTTAACCAACGGAGCATACGAGCAGTACTTC. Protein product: CTSSLTNGAYEQYF.

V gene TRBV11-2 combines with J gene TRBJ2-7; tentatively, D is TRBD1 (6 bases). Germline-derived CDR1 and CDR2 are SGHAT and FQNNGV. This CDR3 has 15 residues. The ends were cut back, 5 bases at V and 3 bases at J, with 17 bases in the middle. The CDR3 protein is CASSRGHAGDYEQYF. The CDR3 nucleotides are TGTGCCAGCAGCCGTGGACACGCAGGGGACTACGAGCAGTACTTC.

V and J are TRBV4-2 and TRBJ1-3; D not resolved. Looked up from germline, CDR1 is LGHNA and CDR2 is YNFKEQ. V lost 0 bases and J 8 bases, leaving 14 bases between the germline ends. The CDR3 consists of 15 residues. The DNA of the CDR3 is TGTGCCAGCAGCCAAGATGAGCAGGCCGGGGACACCATATATTTT. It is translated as CASSQDEQAGDTIYF.

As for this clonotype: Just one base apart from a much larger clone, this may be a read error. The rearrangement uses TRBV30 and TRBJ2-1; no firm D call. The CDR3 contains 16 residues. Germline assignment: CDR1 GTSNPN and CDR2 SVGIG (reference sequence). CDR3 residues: CARSVDPLPAYNEQFF. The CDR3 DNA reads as TGTGCCCGGAGTGTGGATCCCCTTCCCGCCTACAATGAGCAGTTCTTC.

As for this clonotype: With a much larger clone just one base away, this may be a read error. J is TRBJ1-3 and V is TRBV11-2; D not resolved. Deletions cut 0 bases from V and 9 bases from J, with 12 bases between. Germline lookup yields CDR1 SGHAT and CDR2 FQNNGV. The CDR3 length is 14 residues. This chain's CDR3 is CASSLDPGSGTIYF. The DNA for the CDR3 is TGTGCCAGCAGCTTAGACCCGGGGTCCGGCACCATATATTTT. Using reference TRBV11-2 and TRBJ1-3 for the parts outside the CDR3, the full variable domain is EAGVAQSPRYKIIEKRQSVAFWCNPISGHATLYWYQQILGQGPKLLIQFQNNGVVDDSQLPKDRFSAERLKGVDSTLKIQPAKLEDSAVYLCASSLDPGSGTIYFGEGSWLTVV.

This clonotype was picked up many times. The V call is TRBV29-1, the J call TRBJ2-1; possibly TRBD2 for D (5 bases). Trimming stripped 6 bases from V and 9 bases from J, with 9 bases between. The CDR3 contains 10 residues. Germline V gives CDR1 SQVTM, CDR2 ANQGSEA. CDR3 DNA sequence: TGCAGCGTCGATCGGGGTGAGCAGTTCTTC. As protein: CSVDRGEQFF.

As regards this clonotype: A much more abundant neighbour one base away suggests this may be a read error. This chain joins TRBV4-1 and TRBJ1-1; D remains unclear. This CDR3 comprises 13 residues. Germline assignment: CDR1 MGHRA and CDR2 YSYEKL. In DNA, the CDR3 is TGCACCAGCAGCCTTGCGGTGAACACTGAAGCTTTCTTT. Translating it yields CTSSLAVNTEAFF.

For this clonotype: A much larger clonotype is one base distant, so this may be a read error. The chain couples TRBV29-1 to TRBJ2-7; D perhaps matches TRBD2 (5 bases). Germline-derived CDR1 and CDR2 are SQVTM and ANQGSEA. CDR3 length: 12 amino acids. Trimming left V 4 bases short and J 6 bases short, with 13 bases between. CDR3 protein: CSVGGKRAEQYF. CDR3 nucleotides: TGCAGCGTTGGTGGTAAGAGGGCCGAGCAGTACTTC.